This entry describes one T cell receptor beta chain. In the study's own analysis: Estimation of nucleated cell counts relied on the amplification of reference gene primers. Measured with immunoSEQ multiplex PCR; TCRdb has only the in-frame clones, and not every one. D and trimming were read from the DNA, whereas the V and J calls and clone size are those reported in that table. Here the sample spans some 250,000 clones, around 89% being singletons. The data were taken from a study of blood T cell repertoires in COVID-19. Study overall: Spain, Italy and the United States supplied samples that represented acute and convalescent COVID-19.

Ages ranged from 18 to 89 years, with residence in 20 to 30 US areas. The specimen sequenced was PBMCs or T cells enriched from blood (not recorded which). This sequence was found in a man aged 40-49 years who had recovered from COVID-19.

Here the CDR3 reads CASSQDLSSGNQPQHF. CDR3 DNA: TGTGCCAGCAGCCAAGATCTTTCGTCAGGGAATCAGCCCCAGCATTTT. This chain connects TRBV3-1 (or the pseudogene TRBV3-2) to TRBJ1-5; maybe TRBD1 (5 bases). The CDR3 is 16 residues long. V shed 0 bases and J shed 4 bases, with 13 bases lying between them. Germline CDR1 LGHDT, CDR2 YNNKEL (reference sequence).